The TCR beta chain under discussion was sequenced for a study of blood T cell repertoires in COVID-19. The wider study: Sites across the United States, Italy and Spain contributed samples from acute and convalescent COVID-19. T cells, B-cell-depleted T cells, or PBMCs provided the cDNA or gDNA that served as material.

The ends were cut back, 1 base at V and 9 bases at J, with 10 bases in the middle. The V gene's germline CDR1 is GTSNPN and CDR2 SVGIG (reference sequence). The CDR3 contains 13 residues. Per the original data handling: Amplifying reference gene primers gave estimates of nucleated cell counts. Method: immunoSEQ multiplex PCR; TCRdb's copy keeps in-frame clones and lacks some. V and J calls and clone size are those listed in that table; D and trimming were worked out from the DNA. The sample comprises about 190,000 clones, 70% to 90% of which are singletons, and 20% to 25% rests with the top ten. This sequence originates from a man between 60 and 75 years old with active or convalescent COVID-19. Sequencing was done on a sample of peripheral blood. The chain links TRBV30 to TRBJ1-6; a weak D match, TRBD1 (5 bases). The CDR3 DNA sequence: TGTGCCTGGAGTGGCCAGGGCCTTTCACCCCTCCACTTT. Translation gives CAWSGQGLSPLHF.